These T cell receptor beta chains were read from a single sample in a study of OX40 agonist ivuxolimab in advanced cancers. The protocol was immunoSEQ multiplex PCR, while the TCRdb copy is restricted to in-frame clones and leaves out a portion. The top ten hold about 15% of the sample, which has 20,000 to 25,000 clones, 84% seen once. Material: CD4+ or CD8+ T cells sorted from blood, obtained in a trial of the OX40 agonist ivuxolimab. The origin of the receptors is an adult with an advanced solid tumor such as melanoma, head and neck, liver or kidney cancer. Both conserved end residues are part of each CDR3. The D gene is left open where the match is weak. The listing skips clone size in some rows; elsewhere it reads once, few, many or a size class.

j_call clone_size d_call v_call cdr3_nt cdr3_aa
TRBJ2-7 medium-sized . TRBV7-2 TGTGCCAGCAGCTTAAATCGGGACACCTTCTACGAGCAGTACTTC CASSLNRDTFYEQYF
TRBJ1-2 few . TRBV5-8 TGTGCCAGCAGCTTGGGGTATGGCTACACCTTC CASSLGYGYTF
TRBJ2-7 . TRBD2 TRBV13 TGTGCCAGCAGTGACGGCGGGGGACCGAGCTCCTACGAGCAGTACTTC CASSDGGGPSSYEQYF
TRBJ2-7 . . TRBV5-8 TGTGCCAGCAGCTTAGGAGTTTCCGAGCAGTACTTC CASSLGVSEQYF
TRBJ2-3 . . TRBV6-5 TGTGCCAGCAGTTACAATGGGTTCGCGGGAGATACGCAGTATTTT CASSYNGFAGDTQYF
TRBJ2-5 . . TRBV7-8 TGTGCCAGCAGCTTTGGACTGGAGGGACACAAGGGAGAGACCCAGTACTTC CASSFGLEGHKGETQYF
TRBJ1-2 . TRBD1 TRBV7-2 TGTGCCAGCAGCTTAGTGGGTAGGACAGGGGGCTACACCTTC CASSLVGRTGGYTF
TRBJ2-3 few TRBD2 TRBV7-2 TGTGCCAGCAGCTTGGGGACTAGACCACATACGCAGTATTTT CASSLGTRPHTQYF
TRBJ2-7 . . TRBV6-6 TGTGCCAGCAGTTACCCAGACAGGACTTCTACCTACGAGCAGTACTTC CASSYPDRTSTYEQYF
TRBJ2-7 . . TRBV5-1 TGCGCCAGCAGCCTGGTACAGGGCGAGGCCCCCTACGAGCAGTACTTC CASSLVQGEAPYEQYF
TRBJ2-5 once . TRBV29-1 TGCAGCGTTATGGGGTTAGAGGGGGAAGTACAAGAGACCCAGTACTTC CSVMGLEGEVQETQYF
TRBJ1-1 . . TRBV2 TGTGCCAGCACCACAGGACAGACTGAAGCTTTCTTT CASTTGQTEAFF
TRBJ1-2 . TRBD1 TRBV13 TGTGCCAGCAGCTTAGGGACAGGGGGTCCTAACTATGGCTACACCTTC CASSLGTGGPNYGYTF
TRBJ1-4 once . TRBV7-6 TGTGCCAGCAGCTTGGAGAGCGGGGGAAATGAAAAACTGTTTTTT CASSLESGGNEKLFF
TRBJ1-1 few . TRBV10-3 TGTGCCATCAGTGACTGGTGGGATGAGGGTGAGGACACTGAAGCTTTCTTT CAISDWWDEGEDTEAFF
TRBJ1-2 . . TRBV20-1 TGCAGTGCTCCGAGAGCAGATGGCTACACCTTC CSAPRADGYTF
TRBJ2-5 . . TRBV7-9 TGTGCCAGCAGCTTAGGACGAAGGGGGGATGGGCAAGAGACCCAGTACTTC CASSLGRRGDGQETQYF
TRBJ1-2 . . TRBV29-1 TGCAGCGTTGAAAGGAGTTTTGGGTCGTCTAACTATGGCTACACCTTC CSVERSFGSSNYGYTF
TRBJ2-5 . TRBD2 TRBV9 TGTGCCAGCAGCGAATCACTAGCGGGGGGGCGGCAAGAGACCCAGTACTTC CASSESLAGGRQETQYF
TRBJ2-4 once TRBD1 TRBV27 TGTGCCAGCAGCATCACCGGGACAGGGGTGAACATTCAGTACTTC CASSITGTGVNIQYF
TRBJ2-5 once . TRBV4-3 TGCGCCAGCAGCCAAGACGTGTTTAATGAGACCCAGTACTTC CASSQDVFNETQYF
TRBJ1-2 . TRBD1 TRBV5-5 TGTGCCAGCAGACAAGACAGGGGCCGTAGTGGCTACACCTTC CASRQDRGRSGYTF
TRBJ1-2 . . TRBV6-5 TGTGCCAGCAGTTACTCGCAGGGGTCCTATGGCTACACCTTC CASSYSQGSYGYTF
TRBJ2-1 . . TRBV4-2 TGTGCCAGCAGCCAAGGAGCCAATGAGCAGTTCTTC CASSQGANEQFF
TRBJ2-1 . . TRBV6-5 TGTGCCAGCAGTTATCCCCGGGCGAATGAGCAGTTCTTC CASSYPRANEQFF
TRBJ1-2 once . TRBV4-3 TGCGCCAGCAGCCAAGATAGGGGGACACCCTATGGGGGCTACACCTTC CASSQDRGTPYGGYTF
TRBJ2-3 . . TRBV7-3 TGTGCCAGCAGCTTAGGTGGGGCAGATACGCAGTATTTT CASSLGGADTQYF
TRBJ1-1 . TRBD1 TRBV5-1 TGCGCCAGCAGTTTAAGGGGGCAAAACACTGAAGCTTTCTTT CASSLRGQNTEAFF
TRBJ1-2 . . TRBV7-2 TGTGCCAGCAGCCCGCCCCCGGCCGTCTATGGCTACACCTTC CASSPPPAVYGYTF
TRBJ1-4 . TRBD1 TRBV2 TGTGCCAGCAGGGTAGGACAGGGTGAAACTGAAAAACTGTTTTTT CASRVGQGETEKLFF
TRBJ1-5 . TRBD1 TRBV13 TGTGCCAGCAGCTCCGGGACAGGGATTAAGCCCCAGCATTTT CASSSGTGIKPQHF
TRBJ1-5 . TRBD1 TRBV6-1 TGTGCCAGCAGTGAGGGGGACAGCCCTTATAGCAATCAGCCCCAGCATTTT CASSEGDSPYSNQPQHF
TRBJ1-2 . . TRBV7-9 TGTGCCAGCAGCTCCTCGGGCAATGGCTACACCTTC CASSSSGNGYTF
TRBJ1-5 . TRBD1 TRBV2 TGTGCCAGCAGCGGGAGGGGACAGGTTTATCAGCCCCAGCATTTT CASSGRGQVYQPQHF
TRBJ1-4 . TRBD1 TRBV4-1 TGCGCCAGCAGCCAGGGACAGCAACTTGGTGGAAGTGAAAAACTGTTTTTT CASSQGQQLGGSEKLFF
TRBJ2-3 . . TRBV19 TGTGCCAGTAGTAACGCGTTAGATACGCAGTATTTT CASSNALDTQYF
TRBJ2-7 . . TRBV7-8 TGTGCCAGCAGCTTAGACCAGGGCTACGAGCAGTACTTC CASSLDQGYEQYF
TRBJ2-2 medium-sized TRBD1 TRBV9 TGTGCCAGCAGTGCACAGGGGGCGCAAAAGGTGGACACCGGGGAGCTGTTTTTT CASSAQGAQKVDTGELFF
TRBJ1-1 . TRBD1 TRBV4-3 TGCGCCAGCAGCCCTTACAGGGGCGAGAACACTGAAGCTTTCTTT CASSPYRGENTEAFF
TRBJ1-1 . . TRBV4-3 TGCGCCAGCAGCCAAGATGGAGCGAACACTGAAGCTTTCTTT CASSQDGANTEAFF
TRBJ1-4 . . TRBV7-8 TGTGCCAGCAGCCCCCTCGGTCCGGGGGGACATGAAAAACTGTTTTTT CASSPLGPGGHEKLFF
TRBJ2-1 . TRBD2 TRBV4-3 TGCGCCAGCAGCCCGGGGACTATGACCTACAATGAGCAGTTCTTC CASSPGTMTYNEQFF
TRBJ1-1 . TRBD1 TRBV27 TGTGCCAGCAGTCTAAGCCGACAGGGAACTGAAGCTTTCTTT CASSLSRQGTEAFF
TRBJ1-6 few . TRBV11-3 TGTGCCAGCAGCTTAGGGGGGCGGTCACCCCTCCACTTT CASSLGGRSPLHF